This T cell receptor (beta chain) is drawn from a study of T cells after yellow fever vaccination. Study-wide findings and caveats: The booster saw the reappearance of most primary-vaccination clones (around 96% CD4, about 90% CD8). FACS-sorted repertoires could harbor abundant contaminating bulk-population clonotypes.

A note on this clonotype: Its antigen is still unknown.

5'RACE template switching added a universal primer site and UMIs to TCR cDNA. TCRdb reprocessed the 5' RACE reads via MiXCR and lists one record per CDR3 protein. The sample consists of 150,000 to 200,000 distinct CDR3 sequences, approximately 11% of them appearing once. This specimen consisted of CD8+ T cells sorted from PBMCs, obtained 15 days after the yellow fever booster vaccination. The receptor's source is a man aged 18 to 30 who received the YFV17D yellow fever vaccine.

This CDR3 reads CASMKNPDMRTEAFF. The CDR3 DNA sequence: TGTGCCAGCATGAAAAACCCAGACATGAGGACTGAAGCTTTCTTT. This chain links TRBV2 with TRBJ1-1; D call uncertain. Germline CDR1 and CDR2: SNHLY and FYNNEI. This CDR3 comprises 15 residues. Trimming stripped 7 bases from V and 5 bases from J, with 20 bases between.